Given below is one T cell receptor beta chain in context. No antigen is known for it. The entry originates in a study of T cells in Graves' hyperthyroidism and ophthalmopathy. The TCR beta CDR3 regions underwent amplification using RNA transcripts as the source. The HTBI set primed first-round TCR CDR3 RT-PCR. TCRdb used MiXCR to reprocess the multiplex PCR reads, holding one entry per CDR3 protein. The table has 550,000 to 700,000 distinct CDR3 sequences, more than 45% seen once. Study findings and constraints: Most clonotypes expanded in thyroid above 0.001 were likewise present in blood.

The CDR3 runs to 10 residues. Germline V gene sequence: CDR1 ENHRY, CDR2 SYGVKD. Diagnosing involved the use of clinical symptoms, serum thyroxine and TRAb, thyroid ultrasound and orbital computed tomography. The clonotype originates from an adult woman with Graves' disease, either hyperthyroidism or ophthalmopathy (not recorded which). Sequenced input: peripheral blood or thyroid tissue (not recorded which). V and J are TRBV10-3 and TRBJ2-7; D may be TRBD1 (5 bases). The CDR3 is CRTTQHRWYF. DNA for the CDR3: TGTCGCACCACTCAACACAGGTGGTACTTC.